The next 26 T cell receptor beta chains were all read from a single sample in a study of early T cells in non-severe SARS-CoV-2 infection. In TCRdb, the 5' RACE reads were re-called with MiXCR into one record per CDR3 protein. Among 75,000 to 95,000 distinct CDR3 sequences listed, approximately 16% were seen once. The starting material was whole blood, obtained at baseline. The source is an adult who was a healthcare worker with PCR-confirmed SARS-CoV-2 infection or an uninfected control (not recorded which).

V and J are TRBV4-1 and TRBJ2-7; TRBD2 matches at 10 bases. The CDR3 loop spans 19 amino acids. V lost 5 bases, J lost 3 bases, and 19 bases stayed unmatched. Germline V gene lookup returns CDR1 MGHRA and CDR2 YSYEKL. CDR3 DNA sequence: TGCGCCAGCAGCGCCGCCCCAGCGGGAGGGCCCCTAGCAAACTACGAGCAGTACTTC. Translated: CASSAAPAGGPLANYEQYF.

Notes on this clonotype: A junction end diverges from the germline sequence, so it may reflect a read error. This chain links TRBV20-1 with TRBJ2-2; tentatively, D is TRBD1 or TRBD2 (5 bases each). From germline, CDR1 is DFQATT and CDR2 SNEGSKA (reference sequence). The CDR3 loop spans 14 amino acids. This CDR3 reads CSASRATNTGDLFF. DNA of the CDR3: TGCAGTGCGAGCAGGGCTACGAACACCGGGGATCTGTTTTTT.

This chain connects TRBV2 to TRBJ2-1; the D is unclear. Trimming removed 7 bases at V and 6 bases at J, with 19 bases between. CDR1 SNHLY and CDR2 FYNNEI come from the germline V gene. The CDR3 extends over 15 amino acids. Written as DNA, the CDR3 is TGTGCCAGCACCTCCCAGCTACTTCGTTTCAATGAGCAGTTCTTC. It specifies CASTSQLLRFNEQFF.

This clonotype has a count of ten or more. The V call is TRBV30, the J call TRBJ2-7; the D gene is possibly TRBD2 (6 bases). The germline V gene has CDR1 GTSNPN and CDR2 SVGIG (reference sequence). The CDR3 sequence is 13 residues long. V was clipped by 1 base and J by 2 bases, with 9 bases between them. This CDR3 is CAWSGSGAYEQYF. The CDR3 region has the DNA TGTGCCTGGAGTGGTAGCGGAGCCTACGAGCAGTACTTC. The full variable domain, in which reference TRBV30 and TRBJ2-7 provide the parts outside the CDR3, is SQTIHQWPATLVQPVGSPLSLECTVEGTSNPNLYWYRQAAGRGLQLLFYSVGIGQISSEVPQNLSASRPQDRQFILSSKKLLLSDSGFYLCAWSGSGAYEQYFGPGTRLTVT.

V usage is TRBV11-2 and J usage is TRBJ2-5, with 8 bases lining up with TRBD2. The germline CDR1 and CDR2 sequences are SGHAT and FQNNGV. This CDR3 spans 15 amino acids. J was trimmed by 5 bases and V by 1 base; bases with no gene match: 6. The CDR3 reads CASSLVGTRGETQYF. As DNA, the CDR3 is TGTGCCAGCAGCTTAGTTGGGACTAGGGGCGAGACCCAGTACTTC.

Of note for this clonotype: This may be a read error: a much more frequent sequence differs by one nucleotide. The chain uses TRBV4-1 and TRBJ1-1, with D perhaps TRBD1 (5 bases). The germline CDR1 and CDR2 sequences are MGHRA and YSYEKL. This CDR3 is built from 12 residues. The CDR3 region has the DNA TGCACCAGCAGCCAAGGGGCAGCTGAAGCTTTCTTT. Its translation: CTSSQGAAEAFF.

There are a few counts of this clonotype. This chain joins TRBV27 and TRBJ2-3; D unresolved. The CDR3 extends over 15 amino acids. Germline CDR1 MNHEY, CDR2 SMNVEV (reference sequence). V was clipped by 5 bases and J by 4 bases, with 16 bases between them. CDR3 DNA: TGTGCCAGCAGTCCCCCTACGGTTAGGCCAGATACGCAGTATTTT. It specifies CASSPPTVRPDTQYF.

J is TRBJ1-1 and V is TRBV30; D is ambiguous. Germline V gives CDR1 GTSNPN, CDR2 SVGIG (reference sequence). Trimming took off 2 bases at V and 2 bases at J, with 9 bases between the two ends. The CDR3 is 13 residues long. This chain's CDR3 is CAWSRQTNTEAFF. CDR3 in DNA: TGTGCCTGGAGTCGGCAGACCAACACTGAAGCTTTCTTT.

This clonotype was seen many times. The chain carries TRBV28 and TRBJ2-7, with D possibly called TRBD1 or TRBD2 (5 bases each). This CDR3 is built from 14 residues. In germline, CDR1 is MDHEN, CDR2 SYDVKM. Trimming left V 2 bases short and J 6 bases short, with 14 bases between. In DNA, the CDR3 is TGTGCCAGCAGTTTAGGCAGACCCGGGGCCGAGCAGTACTTC. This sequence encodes CASSLGRPGAEQYF.

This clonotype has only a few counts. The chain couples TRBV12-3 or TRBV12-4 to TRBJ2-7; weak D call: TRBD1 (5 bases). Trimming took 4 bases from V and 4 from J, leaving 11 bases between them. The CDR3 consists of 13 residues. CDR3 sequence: CASSWADTYEQYF. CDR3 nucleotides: TGTGCCAGCAGTTGGGCGGACACATACGAGCAGTACTTC.

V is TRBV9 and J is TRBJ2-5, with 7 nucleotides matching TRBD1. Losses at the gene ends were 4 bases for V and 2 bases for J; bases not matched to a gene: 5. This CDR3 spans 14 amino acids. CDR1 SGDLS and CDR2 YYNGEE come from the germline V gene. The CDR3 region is CASSYTGAQETQYF. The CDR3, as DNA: TGTGCCAGCAGCTATACAGGGGCACAAGAGACCCAGTACTTC.

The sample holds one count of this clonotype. Here the CDR3 reads CASRSFDRRQETQYF. In nucleotides, the CDR3 is TGCGCCAGTAGGTCATTCGACAGGCGGCAAGAGACCCAGTACTTC. V is TRBV4-1 and J is TRBJ2-5, with D possibly TRBD1 on 6 matching bases. V was pared by 9 bases and J by 2 bases, with 19 bases between. This CDR3 spans 15 amino acids. Germline CDR1 and CDR2: MGHRA and YSYEKL.

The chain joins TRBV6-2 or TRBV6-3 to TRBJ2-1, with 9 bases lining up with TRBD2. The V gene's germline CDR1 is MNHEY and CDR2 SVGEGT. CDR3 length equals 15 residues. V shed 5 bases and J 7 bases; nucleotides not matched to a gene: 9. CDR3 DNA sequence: TGTGCCAGCAGTCACAGCGCGGGAGGGCCAAATGAGCAGTTCTTC. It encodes CASSHSAGGPNEQFF.

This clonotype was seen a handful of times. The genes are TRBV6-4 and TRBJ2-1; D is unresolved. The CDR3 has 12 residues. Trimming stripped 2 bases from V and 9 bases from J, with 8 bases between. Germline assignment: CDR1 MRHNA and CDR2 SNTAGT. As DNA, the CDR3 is TGTGCCAGCAGTGACGGAGAGAGTGAGCAGTTCTTC. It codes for CASSDGESEQFF.

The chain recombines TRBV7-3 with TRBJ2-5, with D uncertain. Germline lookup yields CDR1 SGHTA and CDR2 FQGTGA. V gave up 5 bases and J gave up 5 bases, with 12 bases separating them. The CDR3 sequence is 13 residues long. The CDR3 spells CASSAHPPETQYF. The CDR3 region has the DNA TGTGCCAGCAGCGCCCACCCCCCGGAGACCCAGTACTTC. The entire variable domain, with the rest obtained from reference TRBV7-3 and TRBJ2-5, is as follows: GAGVSQTPSNKVTEKGKYVELRCDPISGHTALYWYRQSLGQGPEFLIYFQGTGAADDSGLPNDRFFAVRPEGSVSTLKIQRTERGDSAVYLCASSAHPPETQYFGPGTRLLVL.

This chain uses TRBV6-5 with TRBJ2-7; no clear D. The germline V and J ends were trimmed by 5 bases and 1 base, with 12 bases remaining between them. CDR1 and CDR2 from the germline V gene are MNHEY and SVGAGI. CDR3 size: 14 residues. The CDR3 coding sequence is TGTGCCAGCAGTGCCCGCGACTCTTCCTACGAGCAGTACTTC. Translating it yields CASSARDSSYEQYF.

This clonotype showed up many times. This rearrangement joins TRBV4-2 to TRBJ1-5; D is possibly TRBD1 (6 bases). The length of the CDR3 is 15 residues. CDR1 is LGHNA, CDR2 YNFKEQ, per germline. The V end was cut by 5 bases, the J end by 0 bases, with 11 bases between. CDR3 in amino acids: CASSVGHHSNQPQHF. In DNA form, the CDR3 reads TGTGCCAGCAGCGTGGGACATCATAGCAATCAGCCCCAGCATTTT.

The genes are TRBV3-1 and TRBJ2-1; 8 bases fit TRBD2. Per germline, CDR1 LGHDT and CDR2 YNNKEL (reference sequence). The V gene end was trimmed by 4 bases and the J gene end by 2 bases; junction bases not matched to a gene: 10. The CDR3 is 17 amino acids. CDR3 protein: CASSLIGGAGAYNEQFF. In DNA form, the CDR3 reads TGTGCCAGCAGCCTTATAGGAGGAGCGGGAGCCTACAATGAGCAGTTCTTC.

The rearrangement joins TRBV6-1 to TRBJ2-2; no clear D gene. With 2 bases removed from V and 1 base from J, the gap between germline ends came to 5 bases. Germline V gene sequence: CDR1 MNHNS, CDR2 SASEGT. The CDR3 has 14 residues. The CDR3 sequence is CASSESVNTGELFF. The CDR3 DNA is TGTGCCAGCAGTGAATCAGTGAACACCGGGGAGCTGTTTTTT.

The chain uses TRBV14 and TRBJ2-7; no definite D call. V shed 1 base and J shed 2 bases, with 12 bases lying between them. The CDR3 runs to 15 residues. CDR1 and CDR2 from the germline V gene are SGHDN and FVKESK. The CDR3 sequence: CASSQGLTNTYEQYF. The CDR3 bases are TGTGCCAGCAGCCAAGGGCTCACAAACACCTACGAGCAGTACTTC.

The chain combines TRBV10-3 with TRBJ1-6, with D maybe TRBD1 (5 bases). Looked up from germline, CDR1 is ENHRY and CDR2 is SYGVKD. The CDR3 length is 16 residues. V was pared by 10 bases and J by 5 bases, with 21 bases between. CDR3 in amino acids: CATTDIGQTNNSPLHF. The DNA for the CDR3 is TGTGCCACAACTGATATTGGACAAACCAATAATTCACCCCTCCACTTT.

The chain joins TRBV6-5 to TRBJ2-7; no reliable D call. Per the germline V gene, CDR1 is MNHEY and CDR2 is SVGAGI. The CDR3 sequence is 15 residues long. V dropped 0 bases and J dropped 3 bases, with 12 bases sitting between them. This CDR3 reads CASSYSQDRYYEQYF. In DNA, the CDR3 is TGTGCCAGCAGTTACTCCCAGGACCGCTACTACGAGCAGTACTTC.

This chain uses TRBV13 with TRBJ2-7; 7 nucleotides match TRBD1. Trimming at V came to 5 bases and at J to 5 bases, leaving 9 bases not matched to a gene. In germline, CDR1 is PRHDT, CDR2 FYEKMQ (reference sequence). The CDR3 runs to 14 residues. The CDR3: CASSPGTVINEQYF. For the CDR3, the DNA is TGTGCCAGCAGCCCCGGGACAGTAATTAACGAGCAGTACTTC.

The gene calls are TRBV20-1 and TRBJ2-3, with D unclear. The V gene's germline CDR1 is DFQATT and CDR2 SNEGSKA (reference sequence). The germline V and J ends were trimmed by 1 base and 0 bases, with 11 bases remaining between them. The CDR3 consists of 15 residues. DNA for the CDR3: TGCAGTGCTAGAGTGGATTATACTAGCACAGATACGCAGTATTTT. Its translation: CSARVDYTSTDTQYF.

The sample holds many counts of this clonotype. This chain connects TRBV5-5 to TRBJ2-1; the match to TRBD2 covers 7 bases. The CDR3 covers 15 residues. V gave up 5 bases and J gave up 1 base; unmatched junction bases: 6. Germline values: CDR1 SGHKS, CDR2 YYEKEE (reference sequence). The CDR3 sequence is CASRRSGFSYNEQFF. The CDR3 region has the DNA TGTGCCAGCAGACGTAGCGGGTTTTCCTACAATGAGCAGTTCTTC.

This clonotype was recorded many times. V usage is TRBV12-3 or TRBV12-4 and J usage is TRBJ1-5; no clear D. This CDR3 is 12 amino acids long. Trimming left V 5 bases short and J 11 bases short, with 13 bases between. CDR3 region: CASSPNGRAQHF. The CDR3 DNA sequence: TGTGCCAGCAGTCCGAACGGGAGGGCCCAGCATTTT.